These 8 T cell receptor beta chains were all obtained from the same sample, sequenced in a study of blood T cell repertoires in COVID-19 (dated by TCRdb to about 2020). The method was the immunoSEQ multiplex PCR assay. In its TCRdb copy, this immuneACCESS table keeps in-frame sequences only and misses some clones. Where compared with another copy, unresolved V genes explain less than half of these, and the others have no known cause. For this sample there are 110,000 or so clones; about 85% appear just once. The ten biggest clones cover over 7% of the sample. The sample was peripheral blood. The receptors stem from a human donor in a cohort sampled during active COVID-19.

The chain carries TRBV7-9 and TRBJ1-2, with TRBD1 matching 8 bases. This CDR3 is built from 15 residues. Germline V gene lookup returns CDR1 SEHNR and CDR2 FQNEAQ (reference sequence). With 5 bases clipped from V and 6 bases from J, the junction kept 11 bases outside the gene matches. CDR3 in DNA: TGTGCCAGCAGCACACCAGCAGGGGGCAACGATGGCTACACCTTC. Translating gives CASSTPAGGNDGYTF.

The chain is built from TRBV6-6 and TRBJ2-5, with 11 bases identical to TRBD2. Germline V gives CDR1 MNHNY, CDR2 SVGAGI (reference sequence). J was trimmed by 5 bases and V by 5 bases; bases with no gene match: 10. CDR3 length: 16 amino acids. CDR3 region: CASSPGLAARGETQYF. The CDR3 bases are TGTGCCAGCAGTCCGGGACTAGCGGCCCGTGGGGAGACCCAGTACTTC.

V and J are TRBV11-2 and TRBJ2-7; TRBD1 is a possible D gene (6 bases). The CDR3 is 17 residues long. The germline V and J ends were trimmed by 5 bases and 1 base, with 21 bases remaining between them. CDR1 and CDR2 from the germline V gene are SGHAT and FQNNGV. In nucleotides, the CDR3 is TGTGCCAGCAGCCCAGGGACATCTTTCAATGATTCCTACGAGCAGTACTTC. It translates to CASSPGTSFNDSYEQYF.

In DNA, the CDR3 is TGTGCCAGCAGCTACCAAAGCGGACTAGCGGGCTACGAGCAGTACTTC. Protein: CASSYQSGLAGYEQYF. This chain links TRBV5-6 with TRBJ2-7; 11 bases fit TRBD2. The germline gives CDR1 SGHDT, CDR2 YYEEEE. This CDR3 is 16 amino acids long. V was clipped by 3 bases and J by 3 bases; unmatched bases: 8.

The rearrangement joins TRBV28 to TRBJ2-3, with 7 bases matching TRBD2. The length of the CDR3 is 14 residues. Germline loops: CDR1 MDHEN, CDR2 SYDVKM. V trimming: 7 bases; J trimming: 1 base; junction bases outside the gene matches: 5. The CDR3, as DNA: TGTGCCAGCAAGCTGGCGGGGGGCACAGATACGCAGTATTTT. It is translated as CASKLAGGTDTQYF.

The genes are TRBV7-6 and TRBJ2-1; D is uncertain. The germline V gene encodes CDR1 SGHVS and CDR2 FNYEAQ. V was trimmed by 7 bases and J by 0 bases, leaving 10 bases between them. The CDR3 extends over 14 amino acids. CDR3 amino acids: CASTTDSSYNEQFF. The CDR3 DNA sequence: TGTGCCAGCACCACAGATAGCTCCTACAATGAGCAGTTCTTC.

J is TRBJ2-7 and V is TRBV19, with TRBD1 identical over 9 bases. The germline gives CDR1 LNHDA, CDR2 SQIVND (reference sequence). Trimming at V came to 3 bases and at J to 3 bases, leaving 3 bases not matched to a gene. The CDR3 contains 14 residues. CDR3 loop: CASSIGTGRYEQYF. For the CDR3, the DNA is TGTGCCAGTAGTATTGGGACAGGGCGCTACGAGCAGTACTTC. The full variable domain, rest sourced from reference TRBV19 and TRBJ2-7, is DGGITQSPKYLFRKEGQNVTLSCEQNLNHDAMYWYRQDPGQGLRLIYYSQIVNDFQKGDIAEGYSVSREKKESFPLTVTSAQKNPTAFYLCASSIGTGRYEQYFGPGTRLTVT.

This chain uses TRBV18 with TRBJ1-5; the D is unclear. V lost 0 bases to trimming and J lost 7 bases, with 10 bases between them. The germline V gene encodes CDR1 KGHSH and CDR2 LQKENI. The CDR3 contains 14 residues. CDR3 amino acids: CASSPPSGKQPQHF. In nucleotides, the CDR3 is TGTGCCAGCTCACCACCGTCGGGGAAGCAGCCCCAGCATTTT.